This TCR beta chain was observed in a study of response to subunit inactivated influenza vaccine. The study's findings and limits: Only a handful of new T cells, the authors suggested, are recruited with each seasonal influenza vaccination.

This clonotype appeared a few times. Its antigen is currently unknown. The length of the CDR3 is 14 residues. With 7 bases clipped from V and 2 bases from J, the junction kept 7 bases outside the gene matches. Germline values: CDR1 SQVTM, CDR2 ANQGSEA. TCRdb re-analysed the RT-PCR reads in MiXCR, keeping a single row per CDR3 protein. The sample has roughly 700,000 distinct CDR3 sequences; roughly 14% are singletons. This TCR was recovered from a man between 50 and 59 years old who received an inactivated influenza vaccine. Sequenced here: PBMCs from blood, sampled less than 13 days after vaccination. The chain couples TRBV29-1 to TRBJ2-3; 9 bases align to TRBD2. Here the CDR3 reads CSARAGGYTDTQYF. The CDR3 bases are TGCAGCGCCCGAGCGGGGGGTTACACAGATACGCAGTATTTT.